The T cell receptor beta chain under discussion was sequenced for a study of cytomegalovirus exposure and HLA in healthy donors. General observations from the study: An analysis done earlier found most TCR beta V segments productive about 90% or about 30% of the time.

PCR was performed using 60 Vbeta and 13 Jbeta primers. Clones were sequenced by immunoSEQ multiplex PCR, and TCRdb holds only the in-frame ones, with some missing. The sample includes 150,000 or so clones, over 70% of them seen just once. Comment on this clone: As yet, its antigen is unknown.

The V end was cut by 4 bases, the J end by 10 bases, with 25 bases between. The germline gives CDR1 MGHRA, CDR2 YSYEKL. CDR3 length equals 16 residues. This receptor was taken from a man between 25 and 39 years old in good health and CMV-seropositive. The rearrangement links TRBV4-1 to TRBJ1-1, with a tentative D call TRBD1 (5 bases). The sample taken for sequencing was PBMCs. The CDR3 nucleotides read TGCGCCAGCAGCCGGCCTCTTTCGGAAGGGTTCGGGGGAGCTTTCTTT. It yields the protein CASSRPLSEGFGGAFF.